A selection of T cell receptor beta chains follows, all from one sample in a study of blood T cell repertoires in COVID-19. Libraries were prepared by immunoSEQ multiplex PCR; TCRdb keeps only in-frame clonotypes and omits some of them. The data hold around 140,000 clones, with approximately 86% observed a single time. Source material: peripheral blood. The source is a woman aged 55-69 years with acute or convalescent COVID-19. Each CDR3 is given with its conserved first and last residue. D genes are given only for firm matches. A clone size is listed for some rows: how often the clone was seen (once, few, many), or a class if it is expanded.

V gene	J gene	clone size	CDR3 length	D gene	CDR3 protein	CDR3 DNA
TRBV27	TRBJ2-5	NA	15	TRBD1	CASSSPGTGEETQYF	TGTGCCAGCAGTTCCCCCGGGACAGGGGAAGAGACCCAGTACTTC
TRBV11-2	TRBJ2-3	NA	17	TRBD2	CASSLYGLAGVTDTQYF	TGTGCCAGCAGCTTATACGGACTAGCGGGGGTCACAGATACGCAGTATTTT
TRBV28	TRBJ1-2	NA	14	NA	CASSPHRAVGGYTF	TGTGCCAGCAGCCCTCACAGGGCGGTGGGCGGCTACACCTTC
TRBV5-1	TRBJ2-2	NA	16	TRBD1	CASSLEGQGITGELFF	TGCGCCAGCAGCTTGGAAGGACAGGGAATTACCGGGGAGCTGTTTTTT
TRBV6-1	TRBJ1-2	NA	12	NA	CASSERDYGYTF	TGTGCCAGCAGTGAACGGGACTATGGCTACACCTTC
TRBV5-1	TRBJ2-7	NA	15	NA	CASSLGDTITYEQYF	TGCGCCAGCAGCTTGGGGGACACTATCACCTACGAGCAGTACTTC
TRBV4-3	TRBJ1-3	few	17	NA	CASSQDWEVGSGNTIYF	TGCGCCAGCAGCCAAGATTGGGAGGTGGGCTCTGGAAACACCATATATTTT
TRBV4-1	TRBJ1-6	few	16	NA	CASSQGAGIYNSPLHF	TGCGCCAGCAGCCAAGGAGCAGGGATTTATAATTCACCCCTCCACTTT
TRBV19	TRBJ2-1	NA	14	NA	CASSIQGLGNEQFF	TGTGCCAGTAGTATACAGGGACTGGGCAATGAGCAGTTCTTC
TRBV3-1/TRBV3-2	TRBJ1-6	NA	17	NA	CASSQVGGGSYNSPLHF	TGTGCCAGCAGCCAAGTTGGCGGGGGATCCTATAATTCACCCCTCCACTTT